The subject of this entry is one T cell receptor beta chain. The beta constant-region primer was an equimolar mix of two oligonucleotides covering TRBC1 and TRBC2. Ligation attached a single-stranded oligonucleotide with a 12-nucleotide UMI and the SP2 primer to the cDNA 3' end. The ligated cDNA underwent four PCR rounds using SP2 and nested alpha and beta constant-region primers. From the UMI-ligation and nested PCR reads, TCRdb called clonotypes with MiXCR, one entry per CDR3 protein. The table records about 85,000 distinct CDR3 sequences, over 10% of them present only once. Cells stained for CD3, CD4, CD8, CD45RA, CD27 and viability were sorted into four CD45RA/CD27 subsets. This entry is derived from a study of naive and memory T cell subsets. Sequencing was carried out using central memory CD4+ T cells from blood. The sequence derives from a human donor in good health.

The CDR3 DNA follows: TGTGCCAGCAGTGACGAGGCGGGAGCGAGCACAGATACGCAGTATTTT. Translated: CASSDEAGASTDTQYF. This chain uses TRBV6-4 with TRBJ2-3; 7 bases line up with TRBD2. CDR3 length: 16 amino acids. Germline assignment: CDR1 MRHNA and CDR2 SNTAGT. The junction had 5 bases not matched to a gene; V was cut back by 2 bases and J by 0 bases.